The 22 T cell receptor beta chains below were found in one sample sequenced in a study of shared clonotypes between healthy human individuals. The repertoire was sequenced with immunoSEQ multiplex PCR; TCRdb's copy has only in-frame clones and lacks some. The sample shows 450,000 to 500,000 clones, about 85% of them seen only once. Sequenced: PBMCs. Receptor source: a woman in her thirties or forties in good health. Some clones in this sample may be carry-over from other donors' samples.

V and J are TRBV19 and TRBJ1-5; D perhaps matches TRBD1 (5 bases). This CDR3 region has 13 residues. V was clipped by 0 bases and J by 6 bases, with 6 bases between them. Per the germline V gene, CDR1 is LNHDA and CDR2 is SQIVND (reference sequence). CDR3 nucleotides: TGTGCCAGTAGTATAGACAGGGCTCAGCCCCAGCATTTT. Residues: CASSIDRAQPQHF.

This clone was observed a handful of times. A far larger clone is off by one base, so a read error is likely. The genes are TRBV4-2 and TRBJ1-1; 8 nucleotides align to TRBD1. This CDR3 comprises 16 residues. CDR1 is LGHNA, CDR2 YNFKEQ, per germline. Losses at the gene ends were 4 bases for V and 3 bases for J; bases not matched to a gene: 10. The CDR3 nucleotides are TGTGCCAGCAGCCCGCGGACAGGGATTGCGGACACTGAAGCTTTCTTT. It yields the protein CASSPRTGIADTEAFF.

This clone was counted between two and nine times. The likely explanation is a read error, given a far larger clone one base away. The chain's CDR3 is CAWKRGPTEAFF. The CDR3 DNA reads TGTGCCTGGAAGCGGGGGCCCACTGAAGCTTTCTTT. The gene calls are TRBV30 and TRBJ1-1; perhaps TRBD1 as D (6 bases). CDR1 and CDR2 from the germline V gene are GTSNPN and SVGIG (reference sequence). V was pared by 4 bases and J by 4 bases, with 10 bases between. The CDR3 runs to 12 residues.

V and J are TRBV28 and TRBJ1-3, with TRBD1 identical over 8 bases. Germline V gene lookup returns CDR1 MDHEN and CDR2 SYDVKM. The V gene end was trimmed by 7 bases and the J gene end by 4 bases; junction bases not matched to a gene: 9. The CDR3 covers 15 residues. The CDR3 DNA is TGTGCCAGCAACACCGCTGGGACAGGCGGAAACACCATATATTTT. This encodes CASNTAGTGGNTIYF.

This clone appeared a few times. V and J are TRBV2 and TRBJ2-3; 8 bases match TRBD1. Germline trimming cut 6 bases from V and 6 bases from J; bases unmatched to any gene: 8. CDR1 SNHLY and CDR2 FYNNEI come from the germline V gene. The CDR3 consists of 14 residues. CDR3 residues: CASRRQGWEDTQYF. CDR3 nucleotides: TGTGCCAGCAGGAGACAGGGGTGGGAGGATACGCAGTATTTT.

This sequence joins TRBV4-1 and TRBJ2-3; D is perhaps TRBD2 (5 bases). The germline V gene has CDR1 MGHRA and CDR2 YSYEKL. The length of the CDR3 is 13 residues. Trimming cost V 5 bases and J 4 bases, with 10 bases left between them. The DNA of the CDR3 is TGCGCCAGCAGCTCAATGGGAGCAGATACGCAGTATTTT. Translation: CASSSMGADTQYF.

The table lists this clone with a count of one. The V call is TRBV29-1, the J call TRBJ1-6, with a tentative D call TRBD1 (6 bases). The CDR3 has 13 amino acids. Germline V gene lookup returns CDR1 SQVTM and CDR2 ANQGSEA. Trimming removed 4 bases at V and 7 bases at J, with 11 bases between. DNA for the CDR3: TGCAGCGTTGCCCGGACAGAAAATTCACCCCTCCACTTT. Protein sequence: CSVARTENSPLHF.

The V gene is TRBV5-1, the J gene TRBJ2-2; TRBD2 aligns across 12 bases. From germline, CDR1 is SGHRS and CDR2 YFSETQ. V lost 3 bases, J lost 7 bases, and 1 base stayed unmatched. The CDR3 loop spans 14 amino acids. The DNA for the CDR3 is TGCGCCAGCAGCTCGACTAGCGGGGGCGGGGAGCTGTTTTTT. This gives the protein CASSSTSGGGELFF.

V is TRBV7-9 and J is TRBJ2-1; 12 nucleotides align to TRBD1. With 7 bases clipped from V and 2 bases from J, the junction kept 9 bases outside the gene matches. The CDR3 is made up of 17 amino acids. Germline V gives CDR1 SEHNR, CDR2 FQNEAQ (reference sequence). The CDR3 reads CASIRPGTGGPYNEQFF. CDR3 sequence (DNA): TGTGCCAGCATCCGGCCGGGGACAGGGGGCCCCTACAATGAGCAGTTCTTC.

The rearrangement uses TRBV7-2 and TRBJ2-7; 9 bases fit TRBD2. This CDR3 has 15 residues. Germline lookup yields CDR1 SGHTA and CDR2 FQGNSA. The V gene end was trimmed by 5 bases and the J gene end by 2 bases; junction bases not matched to a gene: 7. CDR3 in amino acids: CASSVTSGRTYEQYF. CDR3 in DNA: TGTGCCAGCAGCGTCACTAGCGGGCGTACCTACGAGCAGTACTTC.

The chain employs TRBV7-8 and TRBJ1-1; 9 bases align to TRBD1. From germline, CDR1 is SGHVS and CDR2 FQNEAQ. The CDR3 length is 17 residues. With 6 bases clipped from V and 6 bases from J, the junction kept 17 bases outside the gene matches. CDR3 sequence reads: CASRGTGTDLKHSEAFF. CDR3 DNA sequence: TGTGCCAGCAGAGGGACAGGGACGGACCTTAAACACTCTGAAGCTTTCTTT.

V gene TRBV7-2 combines with J gene TRBJ2-7, with 7 positions matching TRBD2. Germline V gives CDR1 SGHTA, CDR2 FQGNSA. V was clipped by 7 bases and J by 4 bases; unmatched bases: 13. This CDR3 has 15 amino acids. The CDR3 spells CASMVGGSRAYEQYF. For the CDR3, the DNA is TGTGCCAGCATGGTCGGCGGGAGCAGGGCTTACGAGCAGTACTTC.

This chain joins TRBV19 and TRBJ1-5; perhaps TRBD1 as D (5 bases). This CDR3 comprises 14 residues. The V end was cut by 7 bases, the J end by 2 bases, with 12 bases between. Germline CDR1 is LNHDA and CDR2 is SQIVND (reference sequence). CDR3 coding DNA: TGTGCCAGTAATTTTGGGGGAGGCAATCAGCCCCAGCATTTT. The encoded protein is CASNFGGGNQPQHF.

This clone was seen only a few times. The sample carries other DNA sequences with the same CDR3. This chain joins TRBV18 and TRBJ1-5; 9 bases match TRBD1. The length of the CDR3 is 15 residues. The V gene end was trimmed by 3 bases and the J gene end by 2 bases; junction bases not matched to a gene: 2. The V gene's germline CDR1 is KGHSH and CDR2 LQKENI. This chain's CDR3 is CASSPTGGGNQPQHF. The CDR3 region has the DNA TGTGCCAGCTCACCGACAGGGGGAGGCAATCAGCCCCAGCATTTT.

The J gene is TRBJ2-1, the V gene TRBV29-1; weak D call: TRBD1 (5 bases). The CDR3 covers 15 residues. V was clipped by 3 bases and J by 0 bases, with 12 bases between them. Germline assignment: CDR1 SQVTM and CDR2 ANQGSEA. The CDR3 loop is CSVEFTGSSYNEQFF. The CDR3 bases are TGCAGCGTTGAGTTTACAGGCAGCTCCTACAATGAGCAGTTCTTC.

Turning to this clone: A read error is the likely source, as a far larger clone sits one nucleotide away. CDR3 sequence (DNA): TGTGCCAGCAGTGAGCTCTGGACAGTGGGTACCTATGGCTACACCTTC. Translation: CASSELWTVGTYGYTF. The genes are TRBV25-1 and TRBJ1-2, with D possibly matching TRBD1 (6 bases). The CDR3 contains 16 residues. Between the trimmed V and J ends, which lost 3 bases and 4 bases, there was a span of 18 bases. Germline-derived CDR1 and CDR2 are MGHDK and SYGVNS.

A single count supports this clone. V gene TRBV7-9 combines with J gene TRBJ2-1, with 9 bases matching TRBD1. Germline V gene sequence: CDR1 SEHNR, CDR2 FQNEAQ (reference sequence). CDR3 length: 15 amino acids. Trimming removed 8 bases from V and 4 bases from J; junction bases left unmatched: 9. The DNA for the CDR3 is TGTGCCAGCTTCATCTCCGGGACAGGGTACAATGAGCAGTTCTTC. Translation gives CASFISGTGYNEQFF. Together with reference TRBV7-9 and TRBJ2-1, the CDR3 gives the full variable domain: DTGVSQNPRHKITKRGQNVTFRCDPISEHNRLYWYRQTLGQGPEFLTYFQNEAQLEKSRLLSDRFSAERPKGSFSTLEIQRTEQGDSAMYLCASFISGTGYNEQFFGPGTRLTVL.

With regard to this clone: Other DNA sequences in this sample translate to the same CDR3. This chain uses TRBV7-3 with TRBJ2-1; 8 positions match TRBD2. The CDR3 contains 15 residues. V lost 2 bases, J lost 0 bases, and 0 bases stayed unmatched. Germline V gives CDR1 SGHTA, CDR2 FQGTGA. CDR3 nucleotide sequence: TGTGCCAGCAGCTTAGGGACTAGCTCCTACAATGAGCAGTTCTTC. Its protein product is CASSLGTSSYNEQFF. Based on the CDR3 plus reference TRBV7-3 and TRBJ2-1, the full variable domain is GAGVSQTPSNKVTEKGKYVELRCDPISGHTALYWYRQSLGQGPEFLIYFQGTGAADDSGLPNDRFFAVRPEGSVSTLKIQRTERGDSAVYLCASSLGTSSYNEQFFGPGTRLTVL.

Details on this clone: This likely traces to a read error, being one base from a far larger clone. The sample carries other DNA sequences with the same CDR3. The chain recombines TRBV5-1 with TRBJ1-1; 7 nucleotides align to TRBD1. The trim removed 8 bases at V and 4 bases at J, leaving 14 bases unmatched. The V gene's germline CDR1 is SGHRS and CDR2 YFSETQ. The CDR3 totals 15 residues. CDR3 region: CASSGTESWSTEAFF. CDR3 in DNA: TGCGCCAGTTCGGGGACAGAATCATGGAGCACTGAAGCTTTCTTT.

The chain carries TRBV27 and TRBJ2-7, with TRBD1 matching 9 bases. V lost 5 bases and J lost 3; bases outside the gene matches: 14. Germline values: CDR1 MNHEY, CDR2 SMNVEV (reference sequence). The CDR3 totals 17 residues. The CDR3 here is CASSRDRVFGGIYEQYF. The DNA of the CDR3 is TGTGCCAGCAGTCGGGACAGGGTTTTTGGGGGCATCTACGAGCAGTACTTC.

The chain has TRBV29-1 and TRBJ2-1, with a possible D match to TRBD2 (5 bases). CDR1 SQVTM and CDR2 ANQGSEA come from the germline V gene. The CDR3 covers 16 residues. V lost 4 bases, J lost 7 bases, and 23 bases lay in between. The CDR3 DNA follows: TGCAGCGTTGGGTGGCTCGGGCGGGCCGTGGGGAATGAGCAGTTCTTC. Translating gives CSVGWLGRAVGNEQFF.

The V call is TRBV30, the J call TRBJ1-6; 9 bases align to TRBD1. Germline V gene sequence: CDR1 GTSNPN, CDR2 SVGIG (reference sequence). V gave up 0 bases and J gave up 9 bases; unmatched junction bases: 6. The CDR3 extends over 15 amino acids. For the CDR3, the DNA is TGTGCCTGGAGTGTCTCGGGACAGGGAGTTTCACCCCTCCACTTT. Translating gives CAWSVSGQGVSPLHF. Together with reference TRBV30 and TRBJ1-6, the CDR3 gives the full variable domain: SQTIHQWPATLVQPVGSPLSLECTVEGTSNPNLYWYRQAAGRGLQLLFYSVGIGQISSEVPQNLSASRPQDRQFILSSKKLLLSDSGFYLCAWSVSGQGVSPLHFGNGTRLTVT.